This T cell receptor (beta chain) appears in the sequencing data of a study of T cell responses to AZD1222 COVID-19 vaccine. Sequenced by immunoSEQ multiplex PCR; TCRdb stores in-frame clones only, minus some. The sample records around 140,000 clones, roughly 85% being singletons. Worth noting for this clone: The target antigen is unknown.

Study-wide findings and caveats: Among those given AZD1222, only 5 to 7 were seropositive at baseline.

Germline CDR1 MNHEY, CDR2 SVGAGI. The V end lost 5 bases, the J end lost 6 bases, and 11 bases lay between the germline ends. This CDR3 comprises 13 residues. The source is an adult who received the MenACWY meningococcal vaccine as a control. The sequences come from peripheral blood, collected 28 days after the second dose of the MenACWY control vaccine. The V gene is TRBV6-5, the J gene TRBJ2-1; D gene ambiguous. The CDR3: CASSPGQSNEQFF. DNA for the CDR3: TGTGCCAGCAGTCCCGGCCAAAGCAATGAGCAGTTCTTC.